This is a list of T cell receptor beta chains from one sample in a study of blood T cell repertoires in COVID-19. The data were produced by immunoSEQ multiplex PCR, yet TCRdb's version contains in-frame clones alone and is incomplete. The table has under 100,000 clones, approximately 92% seen once. The specimen was peripheral blood. Receptor source: a woman aged 55 to 70 with active COVID-19. CDR3s include the opening cysteine and the closing phenylalanine or tryptophan. D genes are given only for firm matches. Clone size is not always given. Where it is, it says once, few, many or a class for expanded clones.

abundance	d_gene	v_gene	j_gene	CDR3nt	CDR3aa
once	NA	TRBV3-1/TRBV3-2	TRBJ1-2	TGTGCCAGCAGCTTTCATAGGGACACCCCATATGGCTACACCTTC	CASSFHRDTPYGYTF
NA	TRBD1	TRBV11-2	TRBJ1-1	TGTGCCAGCAGCTTCCCGGACAGGGAAGGGTACACTGAAGCTTTCTTT	CASSFPDREGYTEAFF
NA	TRBD1	TRBV2	TRBJ2-7	TGTGCCAGCAGTACCCGGGACAGCCCATCCTACGAGCAGTACTTC	CASSTRDSPSYEQYF
NA	TRBD1	TRBV6-1	TRBJ1-1	TGTGCCAGCAGTGAGACCAGGACAGGGAGGACTGAAGCTTTCTTT	CASSETRTGRTEAFF
once	NA	TRBV5-5	TRBJ1-1	TGTGCCAGCAGCTTTAGGGTAGGAGGGATGGACACTGAAGCTTTCTTT	CASSFRVGGMDTEAFF
NA	TRBD2	TRBV14	TRBJ2-7	TGTGCCAGCAGCCAAGGACTAGCGGGGAGCTACGAGCAGTACTTC	CASSQGLAGSYEQYF
NA	NA	TRBV24-1	TRBJ1-2	TGTGCCACCAGTGAACTCCCTTATATGGGCTACACCTTC	CATSELPYMGYTF
NA	NA	TRBV11-3	TRBJ1-4	TGTGCCAGCAGCTTATCCGGGGGAGGGGGAGACGAAAAACTGTTTTTT	CASSLSGGGGDEKLFF
NA	TRBD1	TRBV30	TRBJ1-2	TGTGCCTGGAATGGACAGGGCCTCGCTAACTATGGCTACACCTTC	CAWNGQGLANYGYTF
NA	NA	TRBV6-5	TRBJ1-5	TGTGCCAGCAGCCAGGGTGGCGGCAATCAGCCCCAGCATTTT	CASSQGGGNQPQHF
NA	TRBD1	TRBV5-1	TRBJ2-7	TGCGCCAGCAGCCAGGGACAGGCCAGCTCCTACGAGCAGTACTTC	CASSQGQASSYEQYF
NA	TRBD1	TRBV19	TRBJ2-2	TGTGCCAGTAGACCCGGGACAGCAAACACCGGGGAGCTGTTTTTT	CASRPGTANTGELFF
NA	NA	TRBV19	TRBJ1-1	TGTGCCAGTAGTGCCCACAGGGACGGGAACACTGAAGCTTTCTTT	CASSAHRDGNTEAFF
NA	NA	TRBV19	TRBJ1-1	TGTGCCAGTAGTATACAGGGGACGAACACTGAAGCTTTCTTT	CASSIQGTNTEAFF
NA	NA	TRBV18	TRBJ2-6	TGTGCCAGCTCACCACGAATTTACCCTGACAGGTTTAGCTCTGGGGCCAACGTCCTGACTTTC	CASSPRIYPDRFSSGANVLTF
once	NA	TRBV19	TRBJ2-1	TGTGCCAGTAGTATCCAGGGCTCGGGACAACCATCGGGTGAGCAGTTCTTC	CASSIQGSGQPSGEQFF
NA	TRBD1	TRBV5-4	TRBJ1-1	TGTGCCAGCAGCCTCGGGGGACAGGTGAACACTGAAGCTTTCTTT	CASSLGGQVNTEAFF
NA	NA	TRBV4-3	TRBJ2-7	TGCGCCAGCAGCCAAGCCAGGGGACGCTACGAGCAGTACTTC	CASSQARGRYEQYF
NA	NA	TRBV9	TRBJ2-2	TGTGCCAGCAGCGTAGCTAAGGGGCCCTCCAACACCGGGGAGCTGTTTTTT	CASSVAKGPSNTGELFF